Each of the 23 T cell receptor beta chains below was sequenced from the same sample in a study of blood T cell repertoires in COVID-19. Sequencing was performed with immunoSEQ multiplex PCR; in TCRdb, only in-frame clones are kept and a portion is missing. The sample shows about 240,000 clones, 85% to 90% of them seen only once. Sample: PBMCs or T cells enriched from blood (not recorded which). These receptor sequences come from a woman aged 30 to 39 who had recovered from COVID-19.

The genes are TRBV2 and TRBJ1-1; weak D call: TRBD1 (6 bases). Germline V gives CDR1 SNHLY, CDR2 FYNNEI. The V end lost 5 bases, the J end lost 3 bases, and 7 bases lay between the germline ends. This CDR3 comprises 12 residues. CDR3 sequence: CASSRQDTEAFF. CDR3 DNA: TGTGCCAGCAGTCGACAGGACACTGAAGCTTTCTTT.

In this sample, this clone turned up a few times. The chain employs TRBV9 and TRBJ1-2; a possible D gene is TRBD1 (5 bases). Trimming cost V 0 bases and J 4 bases, with 13 bases left between them. The germline V gene encodes CDR1 SGDLS and CDR2 YYNGEE. The CDR3 sequence is 15 residues long. Here the CDR3 DNA reads TGTGCCAGCAGCGTAGATCCCGGGGGAACCTATGGCTACACCTTC. Its translation: CASSVDPGGTYGYTF.

The rearrangement joins TRBV5-5 to TRBJ1-2, with D maybe TRBD1 (6 bases). Germline V lookup: CDR1 SGHKS, CDR2 YYEKEE (reference sequence). CDR3 size: 15 residues. V lost 0 bases and J lost 0, with 9 bases in between. This CDR3 is CASSLGRGSNYGYTF. The CDR3 DNA sequence: TGTGCCAGCAGCTTGGGCAGGGGCTCTAACTATGGCTACACCTTC. Together with reference TRBV5-5 and TRBJ1-2, the CDR3 gives the full variable domain: DAGVTQSPTHLIKTRGQQVTLRCSPISGHKSVSWYQQVLGQGPQFIFQYYEKEERGRGNFPDRFSARQFPNYSSELNVNALLLGDSALYLCASSLGRGSNYGYTFGSGTRLTVV.

The rearrangement joins TRBV6-5 to TRBJ1-3, with D perhaps matching TRBD1 (6 bases). V lost 4 bases, J lost 4 bases, and 17 bases lay in between. The CDR3 extends over 16 amino acids. CDR1 and CDR2 (germline): MNHEY, SVGAGI. CDR3 bases: TGTGCCAGCAGTTTGAGGCCGCGGACAGAAGGAAACACCATATATTTT. It is translated as CASSLRPRTEGNTIYF.

The chain combines TRBV15 with TRBJ1-5; D is perhaps TRBD1 (5 bases). This CDR3 has 14 amino acids. Germline CDR1 LNHNV, CDR2 YYDKDF (reference sequence). Trimming took 7 bases from V and 4 from J, leaving 14 bases between them. DNA for the CDR3: TGTGCCACCAACCTGCATGACAGAAATCAGCCCCAGCATTTT. The encoded protein is CATNLHDRNQPQHF.

CDR3 protein: CASSYYLGKKAGTFQETQYF. In DNA form, the CDR3 reads TGTGCCAGCAGTTACTACCTGGGAAAGAAGGCGGGAACATTCCAAGAGACCCAGTACTTC. This chain uses TRBV6-2 or TRBV6-3 with TRBJ2-5; perhaps TRBD2 as D (6 bases). This CDR3 is 20 amino acids long. V shed 1 base and J shed 1 base, with 25 bases lying between them. From germline, CDR1 is MNHEY and CDR2 SVGEGT.

The CDR3: CASNAGGGTMRSYEQYF. The CDR3 DNA follows: TGTGCCAGCAACGCTGGGGGGGGTACCATGCGCTCCTACGAGCAGTACTTC. V usage is TRBV5-4 and J usage is TRBJ2-7, with TRBD2 identical over 7 bases. CDR1 and CDR2 from the germline V gene are SGHNT and YYREEE (reference sequence). V shed 6 bases, J shed 0 bases, and the junction held 15 bases outside the gene matches. This CDR3 region has 17 residues.

The gene calls are TRBV27 and TRBJ2-1, with 7 bases that match TRBD2. J gave up 14 bases and V 3 bases, and 4 bases lay outside the gene matches. The CDR3 length is 11 residues. In germline, CDR1 is MNHEY, CDR2 SMNVEV (reference sequence). The CDR3 region has the DNA TGTGCCAGCAGTTTCGGCGGGAGAGAGTTCTTC. The encoded protein is CASSFGGREFF.

The CDR3 spells CASRSTVNTEAFF. The CDR3 nucleotides are TGTGCCAGTAGGTCAACAGTGAACACTGAAGCTTTCTTT. J is TRBJ1-1 and V is TRBV19; D unresolved. Trimming took 6 bases from V and 0 from J, leaving 8 bases between them. The CDR3 has 13 residues. Germline-derived CDR1 and CDR2 are LNHDA and SQIVND (reference sequence).

The rearrangement joins TRBV9 to TRBJ2-2; TRBD1 agrees at 9 bases. Trimming at V came to 3 bases and at J to 6 bases, leaving 12 bases not matched to a gene. Germline CDR1 reads SGDLS; CDR2 reads YYNGEE. The CDR3 runs 17 residues. CDR3 DNA: TGTGCCAGCAGCGCACCTCCGGGACAGGGAGTTTCCGGGGAGCTGTTTTTT. Amino acids: CASSAPPGQGVSGELFF.

This clone showed up many times. The CDR3 DNA follows: TGTGCCAGCAGTGAATCGGGGGGTAGGAGCAATCAGCCCCAGCATTTT. Amino acids: CASSESGGRSNQPQHF. J is TRBJ1-5 and V is TRBV6-1; perhaps TRBD1 as D (5 bases). The CDR3 runs to 16 residues. Germline CDR1 and CDR2: MNHNS and SASEGT. The V gene lost 2 bases and the J gene lost 1 base, with 12 bases spanning the gap.

The rearrangement joins TRBV27 to TRBJ2-3, with 11 bases aligning to TRBD2. V dropped 7 bases and J dropped 5; count of bases not matched to a gene: 23. The germline V gene has CDR1 MNHEY and CDR2 SMNVEV (reference sequence). This CDR3 comprises 20 residues. CDR3: CASTSRAGGTTSGKRDTQYF. The CDR3 DNA reads TGTGCCAGCACCTCAAGGGCAGGGGGCACGACTAGCGGGAAAAGAGATACGCAGTATTTT.

The CDR3 reads CASSIAGGTSSTGYTF. The CDR3 DNA is TGTGCCAGTAGTATCGCGGGGGGCACATCTTCTACTGGCTACACCTTC. V gene TRBV19 combines with J gene TRBJ1-2; the D gene is possibly TRBD1 (6 bases). V lost 3 bases, J lost 7 bases, and 21 bases lay in between. The CDR3 is 16 residues long. Germline V CDR1 and CDR2: LNHDA, SQIVND (reference sequence). The entire variable domain, with the rest obtained from reference TRBV19 and TRBJ1-2, is as follows: DGGITQSPKYLFRKEGQNVTLSCEQNLNHDAMYWYRQDPGQGLRLIYYSQIVNDFQKGDIAEGYSVSREKKESFPLTVTSAQKNPTAFYLCASSIAGGTSSTGYTFGSGTRLTVV.

J is TRBJ2-2 and V is TRBV19, with 8 nucleotides matching TRBD1. The CDR3 extends over 15 amino acids. V shed 5 bases, J shed 6 bases, and the junction held 8 bases outside the gene matches. Germline V gene sequence: CDR1 LNHDA, CDR2 SQIVND (reference sequence). CDR3 amino acids: CASSSLQGVAGELFF. The CDR3 bases are TGTGCCAGTAGTTCCCTACAGGGGGTGGCCGGGGAGCTGTTTTTT. Full variable domain (outside the CDR3, taken from reference TRBV19 and TRBJ2-2): DGGITQSPKYLFRKEGQNVTLSCEQNLNHDAMYWYRQDPGQGLRLIYYSQIVNDFQKGDIAEGYSVSREKKESFPLTVTSAQKNPTAFYLCASSSLQGVAGELFFGEGSRLTVL.

This clone appeared a single time. This chain uses TRBV28 with TRBJ2-7; TRBD2 agrees at 10 bases. The V and J ends lost 3 bases and 4 bases, in that order; junction bases with no gene match: 3. This CDR3 region has 14 residues. Germline loops: CDR1 MDHEN, CDR2 SYDVKM. The CDR3 region has the DNA TGTGCCAGCAGTTTTCCTAGCGGGAGATACGAGCAGTACTTC. Amino acids: CASSFPSGRYEQYF.

The table lists this clone with a count of one. The genes are TRBV10-3 and TRBJ1-5; 9 bases line up with TRBD1. CDR1 ENHRY and CDR2 SYGVKD come from the germline V gene. Trimming removed 7 bases from V and 2 bases from J; junction bases left unmatched: 3. This CDR3 comprises 14 residues. CDR3 coding DNA: TGTGCCATCAAGGGACAGGGAGGCAATCAGCCCCAGCATTTT. This gives the protein CAIKGQGGNQPQHF.

This clone was counted a single time. V and J are TRBV20-1 and TRBJ1-5; D call uncertain. The germline CDR1 and CDR2 sequences are DFQATT and SNEGSKA (reference sequence). With 3 bases removed from V and 6 bases from J, the gap between germline ends came to 18 bases. CDR3 length: 15 amino acids. CDR3 residues: CSASFPGEMGQPQHF. The CDR3 DNA is TGCAGTGCTAGTTTCCCCGGGGAAATGGGTCAGCCCCAGCATTTT.

The chain couples TRBV28 to TRBJ2-1; TRBD2 agrees at 9 bases. The J segment lost 4 bases and the V segment lost 4 bases, leaving 5 bases of the junction unmatched. The germline V gene has CDR1 MDHEN and CDR2 SYDVKM. The CDR3 spans 15 residues. As DNA, the CDR3 is TGTGCCAGCAGTTCAACTAGCGGGCCGTACAATGAGCAGTTCTTC. Protein product: CASSSTSGPYNEQFF.

This rearrangement joins TRBV7-2 to TRBJ2-7; 10 bases are a match to TRBD1. After removal of 3 bases from V and 7 bases from J, the junction contained 6 bases not matched to a gene. The CDR3 runs to 14 residues. Per the germline V gene, CDR1 is SGHTA and CDR2 is FQGNSA. CDR3 in DNA: TGTGCCAGCAGCTTCCGACAGGGGGCAGGTGAGCAGTACTTC. It translates to CASSFRQGAGEQYF.

V gene TRBV28 combines with J gene TRBJ2-3; D perhaps matches TRBD1 (5 bases). Looked up from germline, CDR1 is MDHEN and CDR2 is SYDVKM. V was shortened by 6 bases and J by 2 bases, with 18 bases between the two germline ends. The CDR3 consists of 16 residues. The DNA of the CDR3 is TGTGCCAGCAGCCGTATCCTAAGGGGTTACACAGATACGCAGTATTTT. It encodes CASSRILRGYTDTQYF. The full variable domain, completed using reference TRBV28 and TRBJ2-3, is DVKVTQSSRYLVKRTGEKVFLECVQDMDHENMFWYRQDPGLGLRLIYFSYDVKMKEKGDIPEGYSVSREKKERFSLILESASTNQTSMYLCASSRILRGYTDTQYFGPGTRLTVL.

This chain connects TRBV9 to TRBJ2-2; 8 positions agree with TRBD2. J was trimmed by 3 bases and V by 1 base; bases with no gene match: 8. CDR3 size: 17 residues. From germline, CDR1 is SGDLS and CDR2 YYNGEE. For the CDR3, the DNA is TGTGCCAGCAGCGTATCAACTAGCGGCGAGGACACCGGGGAGCTGTTTTTT. Its translation: CASSVSTSGEDTGELFF.

The chain links TRBV6-5 to TRBJ2-1, with D perhaps TRBD1 (5 bases). This CDR3 comprises 15 residues. V was pared by 6 bases and J by 9 bases, with 21 bases between. Germline assignment: CDR1 MNHEY and CDR2 SVGAGI. The CDR3 region is CASRRWDGAVSEQFF. CDR3 nucleotides: TGTGCCAGCAGGCGGTGGGATGGGGCCGTGAGTGAGCAGTTCTTC.

The CDR3 sequence is CASTTGVGETQYF. The CDR3 DNA reads as TGTGCCAGCACCACCGGGGTGGGAGAGACCCAGTACTTC. The chain is built from TRBV12-3 or TRBV12-4 and TRBJ2-5, with D possibly matching TRBD2 (5 bases). V gave up 7 bases and J gave up 4 bases, with 13 bases separating them. The CDR3 consists of 13 residues.